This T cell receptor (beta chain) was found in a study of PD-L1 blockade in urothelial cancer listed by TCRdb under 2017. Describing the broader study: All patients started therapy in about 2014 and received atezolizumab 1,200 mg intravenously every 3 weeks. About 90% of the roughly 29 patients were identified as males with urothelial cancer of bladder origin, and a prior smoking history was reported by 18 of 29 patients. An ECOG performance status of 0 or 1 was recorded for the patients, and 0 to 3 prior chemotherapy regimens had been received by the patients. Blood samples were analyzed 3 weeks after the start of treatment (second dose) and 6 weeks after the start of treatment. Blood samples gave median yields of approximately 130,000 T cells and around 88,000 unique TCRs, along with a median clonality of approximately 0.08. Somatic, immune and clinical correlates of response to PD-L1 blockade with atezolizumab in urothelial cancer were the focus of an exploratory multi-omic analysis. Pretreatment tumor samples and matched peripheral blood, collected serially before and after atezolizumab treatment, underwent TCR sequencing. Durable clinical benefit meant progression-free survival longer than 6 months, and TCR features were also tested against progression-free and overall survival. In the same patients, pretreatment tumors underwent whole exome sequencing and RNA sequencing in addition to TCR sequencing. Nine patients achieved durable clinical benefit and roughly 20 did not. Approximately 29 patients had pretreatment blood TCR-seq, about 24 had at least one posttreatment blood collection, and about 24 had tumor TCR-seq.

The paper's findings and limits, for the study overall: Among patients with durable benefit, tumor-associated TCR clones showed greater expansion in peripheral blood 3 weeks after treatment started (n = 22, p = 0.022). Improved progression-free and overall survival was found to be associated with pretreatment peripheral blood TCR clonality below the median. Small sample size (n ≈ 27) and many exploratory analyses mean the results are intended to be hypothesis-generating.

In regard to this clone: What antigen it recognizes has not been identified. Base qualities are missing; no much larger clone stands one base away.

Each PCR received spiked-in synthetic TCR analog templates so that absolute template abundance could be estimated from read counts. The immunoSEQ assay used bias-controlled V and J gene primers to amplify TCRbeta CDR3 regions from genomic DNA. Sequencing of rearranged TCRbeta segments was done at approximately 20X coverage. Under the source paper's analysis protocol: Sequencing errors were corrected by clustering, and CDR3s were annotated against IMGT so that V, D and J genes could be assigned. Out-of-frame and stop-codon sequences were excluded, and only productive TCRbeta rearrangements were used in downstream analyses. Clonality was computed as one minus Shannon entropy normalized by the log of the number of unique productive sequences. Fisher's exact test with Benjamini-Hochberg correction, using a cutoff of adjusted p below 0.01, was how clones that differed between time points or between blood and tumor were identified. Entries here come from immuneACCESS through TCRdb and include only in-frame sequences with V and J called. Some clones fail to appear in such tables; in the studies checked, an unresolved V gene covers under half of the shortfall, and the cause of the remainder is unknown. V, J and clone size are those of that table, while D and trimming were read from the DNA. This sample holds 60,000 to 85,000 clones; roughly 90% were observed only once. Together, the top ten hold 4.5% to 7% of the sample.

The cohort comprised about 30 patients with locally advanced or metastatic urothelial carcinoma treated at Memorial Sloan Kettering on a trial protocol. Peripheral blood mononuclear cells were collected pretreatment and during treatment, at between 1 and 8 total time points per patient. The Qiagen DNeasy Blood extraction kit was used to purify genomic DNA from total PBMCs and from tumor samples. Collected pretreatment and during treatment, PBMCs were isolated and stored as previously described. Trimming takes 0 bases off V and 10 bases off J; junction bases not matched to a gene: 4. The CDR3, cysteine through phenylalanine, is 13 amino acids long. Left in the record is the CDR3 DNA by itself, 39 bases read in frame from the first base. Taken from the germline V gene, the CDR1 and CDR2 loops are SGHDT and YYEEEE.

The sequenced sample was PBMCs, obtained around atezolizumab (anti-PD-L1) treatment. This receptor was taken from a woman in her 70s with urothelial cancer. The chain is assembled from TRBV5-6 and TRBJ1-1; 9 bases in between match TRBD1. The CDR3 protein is CASSLGQGDAAFF. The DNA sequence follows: TGTGCCAGCAGCTTGGGACAGGGGGATGCAGCTTTCTTT.